Sequencing of this TCR beta chain was carried out in a study of blood T cell repertoires in COVID-19. The overall study: Samples representing acute and convalescent COVID-19 were sourced from the United States, Italy and Spain.

The CDR3 loop spans 12 amino acids. With 4 bases removed from V and 1 base from J, the gap between germline ends came to 6 bases. In germline, CDR1 is SGHDT, CDR2 YYEEEE. Here immunoSEQ multiplex PCR was the method, and the copy in TCRdb shows in-frame clones only, minus some. The table records some 43,000 clones, more than 80% of them present only once. Sequences were obtained from peripheral blood. The origin of this receptor is a man between 45 and 60 years old with active or convalescent COVID-19. The chain is built from TRBV5-6 and TRBJ2-7; D unclear. CDR3 residues: CASSQNSYEQYF. The CDR3 DNA follows: TGTGCCAGCAGCCAGAATTCCTACGAGCAGTACTTC.